These 7 T cell receptor beta chains were sequenced from one sample in a study of CD8+ T cells in alopecia areata. CD4, CD8alpha, NKG2D, NKG2ACE and other markers were used to sort pooled cutaneous lymph node cells. Investigators isolated RNA and reverse transcribed it into cDNA to act as the sequencing template. Produced via immunoSEQ multiplex PCR; TCRdb's table is partial and in-frame only. The repertoire consists of over 15,000 clones, none detected only once. Source material: CD8+ T cells sorted from a lymph node. These receptors were taken from a C3H/HeJ mouse with alopecia areata. This strain has MHC haplotype H2-k.

This clone was seen more than once but under ten times. Gene names and germline refer to mouse. The CDR3 is cut off 4 residues early in the read; its end comes from the germline J gene. The rearrangement uses TRBV19 and TRBJ2-7; 7 nucleotides line up with TRBD1. This CDR3 has 13 residues. Germline trimming cut 2 bases from V and 2 bases from J; bases unmatched to any gene: 1. From germline, CDR1 is FNHDT and CDR2 SITEND (reference sequence). The CDR3 here is CASSMTGPYEQYF. The CDR3 DNA, read in part, is TGTGCCAGCAGTATGACAGGGCCCTAT.

This clone was picked up many times. Here the gene names and germline are mouse. Coverage ceases 4 residues before the CDR3 finishes, and the germline J gene fills in the end. This rearrangement joins TRBV1 to TRBJ2-1; D remains ambiguous. The CDR3 sequence is 15 residues long. Germline V gives CDR1 NSQYPW, CDR2 LRSPGD (reference sequence). V shed 1 base and J shed 0 bases, with 7 bases lying between them. The covered CDR3 bases are TGCACCTGCAGTGCAGTGACACCTAACTATGCT. Translation gives CTCSAVTPNYA. The whole CDR3 protein is CTCSAVTPNYAEQFF.

This clone has at least ten counts. Any gene name here is a mouse gene name. Sequencing ends 4 residues short of the CDR3 end; the germline J gene provides the rest. The chain uses TRBV13-3 and TRBJ1-4; TRBD1 might be the D (5 bases). The V and J ends lost 4 bases and 3 bases respectively, with 10 bases between them. Germline loops: CDR1 NNHDY, CDR2 SYVADS. The CDR3 sequence is 14 residues long. The sequenced part of the CDR3 DNA is TGTGCCAGCAGTCCTCAGACAGCCAACGAA. Translated, it gives CASSPQTANE. The whole CDR3 region reads CASSPQTANERLFF.

Worth noting for this clone: The listed genes are named as in mouse. The CDR3 is cut off 4 residues early in the read; its end comes from the germline J gene. V gene TRBV13-3 combines with J gene TRBJ1-4; weak D call: TRBD1 (5 bases). V was trimmed by 5 bases and J by 0 bases, leaving 5 bases between them. CDR3 size: 13 residues. Germline V lookup: CDR1 NNHDY, CDR2 SYVADS. CDR3 residues: CASRTVSNERLFF. The sequenced part of the CDR3 DNA is TGTGCCAGCAGGACAGTTTCCAACGAA.

This clone was recorded a few times. Gene names and germline match the mouse. Read coverage stops 4 residues before the CDR3 terminus; the germline J gene supplies the remainder. The rearrangement links TRBV29 to TRBJ1-4; D possibly corresponds to TRBD1 (5 bases). The length of the CDR3 is 15 residues. V lost 1 base to trimming and J lost 0 bases, with 6 bases between them. Germline V CDR1 and CDR2: MSHET, SYDVDS. The CDR3 bases that were read are TGTGCTAGCAGTTTATTGGGGGTTTCCAACGAA. Its protein is CASSLLGVSNE. The CDR3 in its entirety is CASSLLGVSNERLFF.

This clone has ten or more counts. Each gene name is a mouse one. The read ends 4 residues before the CDR3 terminus; that terminus is restored from the germline J gene. The rearrangement joins TRBV1 to TRBJ2-1; the D gene is possibly TRBD2 (6 bases). V lost 1 base, J lost 3 bases, and 10 bases lay in between. Germline V lookup: CDR1 NSQYPW, CDR2 LRSPGD (reference sequence). The CDR3 loop spans 15 amino acids. CDR3 residues: CTCSAGTVLYAEQFF. CDR3 bases read: TGCACCTGCAGTGCAGGGACTGTCCTCTATGCT.

There are many counts of this clone. Genes and germline are mouse. Coverage ceases 4 residues before the CDR3 finishes, and the germline J gene fills in the end. The sample holds other DNA sequences that translate to the same CDR3. The J gene is TRBJ2-7, the V gene TRBV14, with 12 bases lining up with TRBD2. The germline V gene has CDR1 SGHDT and CDR2 FRDEAV. The CDR3 extends over 14 amino acids. The sequenced part of the CDR3 DNA is TGTGCCAGCAGTTCGGGACTGGGGGGATAT. This gives the protein CASSSGLGGY. The full-length CDR3 reads as CASSSGLGGYEQYF.